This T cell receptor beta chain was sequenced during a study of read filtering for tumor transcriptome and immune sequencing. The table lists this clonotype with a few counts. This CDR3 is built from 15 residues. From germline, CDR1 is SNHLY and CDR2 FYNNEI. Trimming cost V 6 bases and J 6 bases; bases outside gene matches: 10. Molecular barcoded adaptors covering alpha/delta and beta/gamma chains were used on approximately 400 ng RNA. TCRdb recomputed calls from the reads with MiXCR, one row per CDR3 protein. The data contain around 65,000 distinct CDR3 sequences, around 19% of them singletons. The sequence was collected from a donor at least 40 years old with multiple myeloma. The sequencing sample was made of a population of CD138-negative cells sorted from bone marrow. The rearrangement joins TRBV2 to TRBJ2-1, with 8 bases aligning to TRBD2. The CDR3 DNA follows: TGTGCCAGCAGGTCAGGGACTAGTGGGCCCAATGAGCAGTTCTTC. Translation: CASRSGTSGPNEQFF. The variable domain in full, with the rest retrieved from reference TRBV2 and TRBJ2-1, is EPEVTQTPSHQVTQMGQEVILRCVPISNHLYFYWYRQILGQKVEFLVSFYNNEISEKSEIFDDQFSVERPDGSNFTLKIRSTKLEDSAMYFCASRSGTSGPNEQFFGPGTRLTVL.